This TCR beta chain was captured in a study of cytomegalovirus exposure and HLA in healthy donors. Findings and caveats of the study: Rarity held for most TCR sequences, but there were some public TCRs that occurred in many donors. It was reportedly the case that the classifier diagnosed cytomegalovirus status with high specificity and sensitivity.

Donors in the study were healthy people who gave bone marrow. On this clone itself: Its antigen is unknown.

This CDR3 has 13 amino acids. Germline trimming cut 4 bases from V and 5 bases from J; bases unmatched to any gene: 4. CDR1 is LNHDA, CDR2 SQIVND, per germline (reference sequence). The PCR contained 60 Vbeta and 13 Jbeta primers. Using immunoSEQ multiplex PCR, the repertoire was profiled, and TCRdb retains in-frame clones only, with some absent. Of under 150,000 clones detected, around 85% appear once; the ten largest clones hold around 1.7%. This TCR was sampled from a boy between 5 and 17 years old in good health and CMV-seronegative. Input material: PBMCs. The J gene is TRBJ2-7, the V gene TRBV19; 8 bases agree with TRBD2. CDR3 sequence: CASSRRGDHEQYF. For the CDR3, the DNA is TGTGCCAGTAGTAGGCGGGGGGACCACGAGCAGTACTTC.